This TCR beta chain came from a study of T-cell reconstitution after alpha-beta-depleted transplantation in children. Overall study results and limits: In some patients, recipient T cells and intrathymic progenitors surviving conditioning explained high day-60 diversity.

Germline loops: CDR1 SQVTM, CDR2 ANQGSEA. The ends were cut back, 0 bases at V and 5 bases at J, with 14 bases in the middle. CDR3 length equals 15 residues. On this clonotype: The antigen is undetermined.

Preparation of the TCRbeta library involved a method that used unique molecular identifiers. Each CDR3 protein is one row after TCRdb ran MiXCR on the PCR reads. The sample includes more than 75,000 distinct CDR3 sequences, 20% to 25% of them seen just once. The receptor was isolated from a boy aged 2 to 10 with acute lymphoblastic leukemia, due to receive a stem cell transplant. The material was PBMCs, obtained before TCRalphabeta/CD19-depleted stem cell transplant. The V gene is TRBV29-1, the J gene TRBJ2-1; D possibly corresponds to TRBD2 (5 bases). The CDR3 is CSVEEEADRDNEQFF. CDR3 bases: TGCAGCGTTGAAGAAGAAGCGGACCGAGACAATGAGCAGTTCTTC.